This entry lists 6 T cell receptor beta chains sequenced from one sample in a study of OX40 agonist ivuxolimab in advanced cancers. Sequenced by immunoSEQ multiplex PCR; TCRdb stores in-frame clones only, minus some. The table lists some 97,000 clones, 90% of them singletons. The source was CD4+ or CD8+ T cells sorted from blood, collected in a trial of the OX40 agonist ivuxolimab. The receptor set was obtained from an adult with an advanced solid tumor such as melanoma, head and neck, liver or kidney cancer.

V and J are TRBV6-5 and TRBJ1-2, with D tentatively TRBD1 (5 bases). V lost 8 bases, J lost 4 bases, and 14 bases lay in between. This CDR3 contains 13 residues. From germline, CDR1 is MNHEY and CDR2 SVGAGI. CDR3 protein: CASGTAQAYGYTF. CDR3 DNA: TGTGCCAGCGGGACGGCCCAGGCCTATGGCTACACCTTC.

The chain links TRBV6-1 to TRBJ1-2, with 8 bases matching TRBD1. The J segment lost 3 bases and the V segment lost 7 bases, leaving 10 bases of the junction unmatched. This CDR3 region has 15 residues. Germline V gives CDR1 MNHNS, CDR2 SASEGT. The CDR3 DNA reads TGTGCCAGCAACAAAAGGACAGGGTGGGACTATGGCTACACCTTC. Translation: CASNKRTGWDYGYTF.

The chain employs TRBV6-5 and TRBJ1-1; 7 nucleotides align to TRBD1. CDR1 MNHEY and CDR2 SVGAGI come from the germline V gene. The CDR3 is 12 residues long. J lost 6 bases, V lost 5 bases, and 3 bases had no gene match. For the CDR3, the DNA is TGTGCCAGCAGTCACAGGGGCGCTGAAGCTTTCTTT. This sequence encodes CASSHRGAEAFF.

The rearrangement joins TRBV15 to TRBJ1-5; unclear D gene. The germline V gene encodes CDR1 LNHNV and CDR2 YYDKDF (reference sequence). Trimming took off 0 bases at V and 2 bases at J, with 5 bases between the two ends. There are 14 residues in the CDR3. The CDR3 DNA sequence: TGTGCCACCAGCAGAGAAACGGGCAATCAGCCCCAGCATTTT. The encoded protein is CATSRETGNQPQHF.

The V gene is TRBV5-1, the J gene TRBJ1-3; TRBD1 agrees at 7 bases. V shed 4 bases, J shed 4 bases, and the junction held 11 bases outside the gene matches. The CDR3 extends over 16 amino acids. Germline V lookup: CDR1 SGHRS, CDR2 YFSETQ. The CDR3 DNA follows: TGCGCCAGCAGCACCACAGGGGCCGTTCTAGGAAACACCATATATTTT. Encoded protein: CASSTTGAVLGNTIYF.

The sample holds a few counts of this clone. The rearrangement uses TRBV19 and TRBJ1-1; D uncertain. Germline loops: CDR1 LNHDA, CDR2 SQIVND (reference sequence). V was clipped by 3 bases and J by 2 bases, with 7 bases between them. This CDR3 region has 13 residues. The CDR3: CASSMWGNTEAFF. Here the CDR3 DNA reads TGTGCCAGTAGTATGTGGGGAAACACTGAAGCTTTCTTT. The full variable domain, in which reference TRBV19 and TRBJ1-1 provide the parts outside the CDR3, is DGGITQSPKYLFRKEGQNVTLSCEQNLNHDAMYWYRQDPGQGLRLIYYSQIVNDFQKGDIAEGYSVSREKKESFPLTVTSAQKNPTAFYLCASSMWGNTEAFFGQGTRLTVV.